This T cell receptor (beta chain) is from a study of blood T cell repertoires in COVID-19. Authors' data handling: Estimated nucleated cell counts came from reference gene primer amplification. Assay used: immunoSEQ multiplex PCR; TCRdb lists only in-frame clones, some missing. The V and J calls and the clone size are those of that table, but D and trimming were determined from the DNA. The sample contains fewer than 300,000 clones, 75% to 85% of which appear only once. Trimming removed 6 bases from V and 8 bases from J, with 10 bases in between. The CDR3 is 12 residues long. CDR1 is SEHNR, CDR2 FQNEAQ, per germline (reference sequence). This clone showed up just once.

Sequenced: peripheral blood. The TCR was taken from a middle-aged man with active or convalescent COVID-19. The chain has TRBV7-9 and TRBJ1-4; D gene uncertain. DNA of the CDR3: TGTGCCAGCAGTCGCCCGGTAGAAAAACTGTTTTTT. Amino acid sequence: CASSRPVEKLFF.